This T cell receptor beta chain was obtained from a study of HIV-infected patients and healthy controls. The CDR3 totals 14 residues. With 8 bases removed from V and 0 bases from J, the gap between germline ends came to 8 bases. Per germline, CDR1 PRHDT and CDR2 FYEKMQ (reference sequence). Using its own MiXCR run on the 5' RACE reads, TCRdb lists one record per CDR3 protein. The repertoire includes more than 15,000 distinct CDR3 sequences, about 19% of them detected once, and approximately 35% sits in the top ten. The chain recombines TRBV13 with TRBJ2-6, with a weak D call TRBD2 (5 bases). The sequence was collected from a human donor in good health. The source material was CD8+ T cells from blood. Here the CDR3 reads CASGLFSGANVLTF. In nucleotides, the CDR3 is TGTGCCAGCGGACTGTTCTCTGGGGCCAACGTCCTGACTTTC.